The 22 T cell receptor beta chains below come from one sample, sequenced in a study of blood T cell repertoires in COVID-19. Assay: immunoSEQ multiplex PCR; the TCRdb copy retains only in-frame clones and omits some. The table shows under 200,000 clones, with approximately 86% occurring only once. Sequencing was done on a sample of PBMCs or T cells enriched from blood (not recorded which). Receptors originate from a man between 60 and 75 years old who had recovered from COVID-19.

A word on this clone: The same CDR3 can be traced to other DNA sequences in this sample. The V gene is TRBV6-2 or TRBV6-3, the J gene TRBJ2-4; 8 bases agree with TRBD2. After removal of 6 bases from V and 1 base from J, the junction contained 2 bases not matched to a gene. Germline V gene data show CDR1 as MNHEY and CDR2 as SVGEGT. This CDR3 contains 14 residues. The DNA for the CDR3 is TGTGCCAGCAGCAGCGGGAGTGCCAAAAACATTCAGTACTTC. Its translation is CASSSGSAKNIQYF.

The V gene is TRBV5-1, the J gene TRBJ2-7; D call uncertain. Between the trimmed V and J ends, which lost 4 bases and 8 bases, there was a span of 16 bases. The CDR3 covers 13 residues. Germline V gene lookup returns CDR1 SGHRS and CDR2 YFSETQ. CDR3 in amino acids: CASSINAGSQQYF. CDR3 nucleotides: TGCGCCAGCAGCATTAACGCAGGAAGTCAGCAGTACTTC. Full variable domain (remainder filled in from reference TRBV5-1 and TRBJ2-7): KAGVTQTPRYLIKTRGQQVTLSCSPISGHRSVSWYQQTPGQGLQFLFEYFSETQRNKGNFPGRFSGRQFSNSRSEMNVSTLELGDSALYLCASSINAGSQQYFGPGTRLTVT.

The rearrangement links TRBV19 to TRBJ1-6, with D tentatively TRBD1 (5 bases). Germline CDR1 is LNHDA and CDR2 is SQIVND (reference sequence). The V end was cut by 0 bases, the J end by 5 bases, with 26 bases between. CDR3 length: 21 residues. CDR3 residues: CASSIEQETQYSVSDNSPLHF. The DNA for the CDR3 is TGTGCCAGTAGTATAGAACAGGAAACCCAATATAGTGTATCGGATAATTCACCCCTCCACTTT.

The chain couples TRBV11-2 to TRBJ1-2, with 7 bases lining up with TRBD1. Germline CDR1 and CDR2: SGHAT and FQNNGV. V shed 5 bases, J shed 6 bases, and the junction held 6 bases outside the gene matches. CDR3 size: 13 residues. The CDR3 region has the DNA TGTGCCAGCAGCCTCACAGGGGCGGATGGCTACACCTTC. Its translation: CASSLTGADGYTF.

The CDR3 region is CASSEFGTTEAFF. DNA for the CDR3: TGTGCCAGCAGTGAATTCGGGACTACTGAAGCTTTCTTT. The chain combines TRBV6-1 with TRBJ1-1; maybe TRBD1 (5 bases). Germline V CDR1 and CDR2: MNHNS, SASEGT. CDR3 length: 13 residues. Trimming removed 2 bases from V and 5 bases from J, with 9 bases in between.

The V call is TRBV5-1, the J call TRBJ2-2, with D hard to call. CDR3 length: 16 residues. V was shortened by 4 bases and J by 5 bases, with 18 bases between the two germline ends. In germline, CDR1 is SGHRS, CDR2 YFSETQ. The DNA for the CDR3 is TGCGCCAGCAGCGTTGTCGGCCAGAGCAGGACCGGGGAGCTGTTTTTT. The encoded protein is CASSVVGQSRTGELFF. The entire variable domain, with the rest obtained from reference TRBV5-1 and TRBJ2-2, is as follows: KAGVTQTPRYLIKTRGQQVTLSCSPISGHRSVSWYQQTPGQGLQFLFEYFSETQRNKGNFPGRFSGRQFSNSRSEMNVSTLELGDSALYLCASSVVGQSRTGELFFGEGSRLTVL.

The CDR3 nucleotides are TGTGCCAGCAGCCCCGGACAGTCGGCCGAAAAACTGTTTTTT. Its translation is CASSPGQSAEKLFF. V gene TRBV11-2 combines with J gene TRBJ1-4, with a tentative D call TRBD1 (6 bases). This CDR3 is 14 amino acids long. Trimming cost V 5 bases and J 8 bases, with 15 bases left between them. CDR1 and CDR2 (germline): SGHAT, FQNNGV.

The chain carries TRBV7-9 and TRBJ1-6, with 7 bases lining up with TRBD1. Germline CDR1 is SEHNR and CDR2 is FQNEAQ (reference sequence). J gave up 6 bases and V 5 bases, and 10 bases lay outside the gene matches. The CDR3 runs 16 residues. DNA for the CDR3: TGTGCCAGCAGCCCGACCGGGACAGCTAGTAATTCACCCCTCCACTTT. The encoded protein is CASSPTGTASNSPLHF.

The chain has TRBV11-2 and TRBJ1-4; D unresolved. Germline values: CDR1 SGHAT, CDR2 FQNNGV. CDR3 size: 15 residues. The V end lost 1 base, the J end lost 5 bases, and 11 bases lay between the germline ends. DNA of the CDR3: TGTGCCAGCAGCTTAGTCCCAGGCTTGAATGAAAAACTGTTTTTT. Translating it yields CASSLVPGLNEKLFF. Complete variable domain (other parts from reference TRBV11-2 and TRBJ1-4): EAGVAQSPRYKIIEKRQSVAFWCNPISGHATLYWYQQILGQGPKLLIQFQNNGVVDDSQLPKDRFSAERLKGVDSTLKIQPAKLEDSAVYLCASSLVPGLNEKLFFGSGTQLSVL.

The chain couples TRBV5-5 to TRBJ1-2; 7 positions agree with TRBD1. Germline V CDR1 and CDR2: SGHKS, YYEKEE (reference sequence). Trimming at V came to 1 base and at J to 0 bases, leaving 6 bases not matched to a gene. The CDR3 is made up of 16 amino acids. The CDR3 loop is CASSLRQGMANYGYTF. The DNA for the CDR3 is TGTGCCAGCAGCTTGAGACAGGGAATGGCTAACTATGGCTACACCTTC. The whole variable domain, remainder taken from reference TRBV5-5 and TRBJ1-2, is DAGVTQSPTHLIKTRGQQVTLRCSPISGHKSVSWYQQVLGQGPQFIFQYYEKEERGRGNFPDRFSARQFPNYSSELNVNALLLGDSALYLCASSLRQGMANYGYTFGSGTRLTVV.

This clone was counted between two and nine times. The chain has TRBV10-3 and TRBJ2-3; maybe TRBD1 (5 bases). This CDR3 has 15 amino acids. Germline values: CDR1 ENHRY, CDR2 SYGVKD. Deletions cut 8 bases from V and 1 base from J, with 16 bases between. The CDR3 region has the DNA TGTGCCATCGGGGCCCTCGGTGTAGGCACAGATACGCAGTATTTT. This encodes CAIGALGVGTDTQYF.

The chain joins TRBV11-2 to TRBJ2-5; D is ambiguous. There are 11 residues in the CDR3. The germline V gene has CDR1 SGHAT and CDR2 FQNNGV. V dropped 1 base and J dropped 13 bases, with 10 bases sitting between them. For the CDR3, the DNA is TGTGCCAGCAGCTTAGCCCTTTCGAGGTACTTC. Translated: CASSLALSRYF.

In DNA, the CDR3 is TGCGCCAGCAGCCAAGGTATGGCGGGGGGCAACCTATACAATGAGCAGTTCTTC. Translated: CASSQGMAGGNLYNEQFF. V and J are TRBV4-1 and TRBJ2-1; 8 bases line up with TRBD2. The junction had 12 bases not matched to a gene; V was cut back by 1 base and J by 4 bases. The CDR3 extends over 18 amino acids. The germline V gene has CDR1 MGHRA and CDR2 YSYEKL.

In regard to this clone: The junction does not match germline at one end; this may be a read error. V is TRBV5-1 and J is TRBJ2-4; TRBD1 agrees at 8 bases. CDR1 SGHRS and CDR2 YFSETQ come from the germline V gene. The CDR3 extends over 14 amino acids. CDR3: CASSSGQGEDIQYF. The CDR3, as DNA: TGTGCCAGCAGCTCTGGACAGGGAGAGGACATTCAGTACTTC.

The CDR3, as DNA: TGTGCCAGCAGTTTGTACAGGGGGCTGGATCAGCCCCAGCATTTT. This sequence encodes CASSLYRGLDQPQHF. This chain connects TRBV28 to TRBJ1-5; 9 nucleotides agree with TRBD1. CDR3 length: 15 amino acids. The V and J ends lost 3 bases and 5 bases, in that order; junction bases with no gene match: 5. Germline V CDR1 and CDR2: MDHEN, SYDVKM. Combining the CDR3 with reference TRBV28 and TRBJ1-5 gives the whole variable domain DVKVTQSSRYLVKRTGEKVFLECVQDMDHENMFWYRQDPGLGLRLIYFSYDVKMKEKGDIPEGYSVSREKKERFSLILESASTNQTSMYLCASSLYRGLDQPQHFGDGTRLSIL.

This clone was seen ten or more times. V usage is TRBV6-5 and J usage is TRBJ2-3; maybe TRBD2 (6 bases). The V end lost 4 bases, the J end lost 6 bases, and 14 bases lay between the germline ends. The CDR3 contains 14 residues. CDR1 MNHEY and CDR2 SVGAGI come from the germline V gene. The chain's CDR3 is CASSFPRGGDTQYF. The CDR3, as DNA: TGTGCCAGCAGTTTTCCGCGGGGAGGTGATACGCAGTATTTT.

The rearrangement joins TRBV13 to TRBJ1-1; tentative D call: TRBD1 (6 bases). Germline CDR1 reads PRHDT; CDR2 reads FYEKMQ (reference sequence). Trimming left V 5 bases short and J 1 base short, with 11 bases between. The CDR3 covers 14 residues. As DNA, the CDR3 is TGTGCCAGCAGCCTACAGGGATCGAACACTGAAGCTTTCTTT. As protein: CASSLQGSNTEAFF. Full variable domain (remainder filled in from reference TRBV13 and TRBJ1-1): AAGVIQSPRHLIKEKRETATLKCYPIPRHDTVYWYQQGPGQDPQFLISFYEKMQSDKGSIPDRFSAQQFSDYHSELNMSSLELGDSALYFCASSLQGSNTEAFFGQGTRLTVV.

The chain uses TRBV5-6 and TRBJ2-7; 15 bases agree with TRBD2. V shed 4 bases and J 9 bases; nucleotides not matched to a gene: 11. CDR3 size: 16 residues. CDR1 is SGHDT, CDR2 YYEEEE, per germline. CDR3 nucleotides: TGTGCCAGCAGCCTCGGGACTAGCGGGGGGCAAAGCGGGCAGTACTTC. Its translation: CASSLGTSGGQSGQYF.

The chain recombines TRBV10-2 with TRBJ2-7, with TRBD1 matching over 9 bases. The CDR3 runs to 13 residues. With V trimmed by 6 bases and J by 2 bases, 2 bases remained unmatched. Germline V gives CDR1 WSHSY, CDR2 SAAADI. The CDR3 region is CASRDRGPYEQYF. CDR3 nucleotides: TGCGCCAGCAGGGACAGGGGCCCCTACGAGCAGTACTTC.

This clone was counted once. This rearrangement joins TRBV19 to TRBJ1-2, with D uncertain. Trimming removed 6 bases from V and 3 bases from J, with 11 bases in between. The length of the CDR3 is 13 residues. Per the germline V gene, CDR1 is LNHDA and CDR2 is SQIVND (reference sequence). The CDR3 protein is CASSTGSDYGYTF. The CDR3, as DNA: TGTGCCAGTAGCACGGGGAGCGACTATGGCTACACCTTC.

This clone has just one count. The rearrangement links TRBV27 to TRBJ2-5; 7 nucleotides match TRBD1. The CDR3 runs 16 residues. Trimming took 0 bases from V and 5 from J; bases not matched to a gene: 9. The germline V gene has CDR1 MNHEY and CDR2 SMNVEV (reference sequence). This CDR3 reads CASSLSYGRGWETQYF. CDR3 nucleotides: TGTGCCAGCAGTTTATCGTATGGCAGGGGGTGGGAGACCCAGTACTTC.

This chain uses TRBV28 with TRBJ2-7; perhaps TRBD2 as D (5 bases). Germline CDR1 MDHEN, CDR2 SYDVKM. This CDR3 comprises 15 residues. Trimming pared 6 bases from V and 3 bases from J, leaving 18 bases between. The CDR3 DNA reads TGTGCCAGCAGACCAAGCGGCAGAGCACTCTACGAGCAGTACTTC. It yields the protein CASRPSGRALYEQYF. Using reference TRBV28 and TRBJ2-7 for the parts outside the CDR3, the full variable domain is DVKVTQSSRYLVKRTGEKVFLECVQDMDHENMFWYRQDPGLGLRLIYFSYDVKMKEKGDIPEGYSVSREKKERFSLILESASTNQTSMYLCASRPSGRALYEQYFGPGTRLTVT.